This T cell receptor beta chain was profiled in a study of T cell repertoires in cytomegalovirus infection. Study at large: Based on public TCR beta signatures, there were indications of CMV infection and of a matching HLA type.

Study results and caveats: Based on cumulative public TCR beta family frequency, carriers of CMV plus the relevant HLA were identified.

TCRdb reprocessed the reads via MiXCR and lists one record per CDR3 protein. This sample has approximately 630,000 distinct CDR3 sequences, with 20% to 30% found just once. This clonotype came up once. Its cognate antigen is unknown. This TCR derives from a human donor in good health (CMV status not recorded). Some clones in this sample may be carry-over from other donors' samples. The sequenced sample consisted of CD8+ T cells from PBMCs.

CDR3 residues: CASSYNRVGYEQYV. The CDR3 DNA sequence: TGTGCCAGCAGTTACAATAGGGTGGGCTACGAGCAGTACGTC. V is TRBV6-2 or TRBV6-3 and J is TRBJ2-7; D not resolved. The CDR3 has 14 amino acids. Germline CDR1 reads MNHEY; CDR2 reads SVGEGT. Trimming removed 2 bases from V and 3 bases from J, with 11 bases in between.